This section outlines one T cell receptor (beta chain) sequence together with its context. What it binds is unknown. These data come from a study of T cells in Graves' hyperthyroidism and ophthalmopathy. What was amplified from RNA transcripts were TCR beta CDR3 regions. The HTBI primer set drove a first-round RT-PCR of the TCR CDR3. TCRdb called the multiplex PCR reads again in MiXCR, with one record for every CDR3 protein. This sample has about 92,000 distinct CDR3 sequences; around 52% occur once, and the top ten carry 25% to 30%. General observations from the study: Most thyroid-expanded clonotypes above 0.001 were also found in blood.

The CDR3 has 13 residues. V dropped 7 bases and J dropped 6 bases, with 17 bases sitting between them. The V gene's germline CDR1 is SQVTM and CDR2 ANQGSEA. The rearrangement links TRBV29-1 to TRBJ2-3; weak D call: TRBD2 (7 bases). Sequencing was carried out using blood. This clonotype was obtained from a woman aged 40 to 55 with Graves' hyperthyroidism. The CDR3 region has the DNA TGCAGCGCGAGGCAGGGGAGGGTTGATACGCAGTATTTT. Translating it yields CSARQGRVDTQYF.